Below are 18 T cell receptor beta chains sequenced from a single sample in a study of blood T cell repertoires in COVID-19. Assay: immunoSEQ multiplex PCR; the TCRdb copy retains only in-frame clones and omits some. The sample shows 150,000 to 200,000 clones, approximately 84% of them seen only once. Material for sequencing was peripheral blood. The source of these receptors is a human donor with acute or convalescent COVID-19. The donor label of this sample is uncertain.

V and J are TRBV11-3 and TRBJ2-6; possible D gene TRBD1, 6 bases. This CDR3 has 16 amino acids. CDR1 is SGHNT and CDR2 is YENEEA in the germline V gene. V gave up 5 bases and J gave up 4 bases, with 15 bases separating them. This chain's CDR3 is CASSTQLGAGANVLTF. The CDR3 DNA is TGTGCCAGCAGCACCCAATTGGGGGCAGGGGCCAACGTCCTGACTTTC.

This chain connects TRBV18 to TRBJ2-1, with 8 bases matching TRBD1. V lost 6 bases to trimming and J lost 0 bases; unmatched junction nucleotides: 7. There are 16 residues in the CDR3. Germline values: CDR1 KGHSH, CDR2 LQKENI. The CDR3 sequence: CASSPTQGGSYNEQFF. In nucleotides, the CDR3 is TGTGCCAGCTCCCCGACACAGGGGGGCTCCTACAATGAGCAGTTCTTC.

This clone was counted a few times. The chain links TRBV7-9 to TRBJ2-3, with 7 nucleotides matching TRBD1. CDR1 and CDR2 (germline): SEHNR, FQNEAQ (reference sequence). This CDR3 is built from 20 residues. After removal of 5 bases from V and 0 bases from J, the junction contained 20 bases not matched to a gene. DNA of the CDR3: TGTGCCAGCAGCAAAAGGGGGATGGGGACAGTACGCAATAGCACAGATACGCAGTATTTT. Protein product: CASSKRGMGTVRNSTDTQYF.

The chain is built from TRBV7-2 and TRBJ2-2, with 7 bases lining up with TRBD2. The CDR3 is 15 amino acids. Per germline, CDR1 SGHTA and CDR2 FQGNSA. The J segment lost 9 bases and the V segment lost 1 base, leaving 8 bases of the junction unmatched. The CDR3 region has the DNA TGTGCCAGCAGCTTAGAAGTGACTAGCCCCAGGGAGCTGTTTTTT. It encodes CASSLEVTSPRELFF.

The chain is built from TRBV6-5 and TRBJ2-7; TRBD1 might be the D (5 bases). The CDR3 runs to 15 residues. Germline-derived CDR1 and CDR2 are MNHEY and SVGAGI. V was pared by 5 bases and J by 2 bases, with 16 bases between. CDR3 sequence reads: CASSPSWGSPYEQYF. The CDR3 nucleotides are TGTGCCAGCAGTCCTTCCTGGGGCAGTCCCTACGAGCAGTACTTC.

The chain recombines TRBV29-1 with TRBJ2-1; the match to TRBD2 covers 10 bases. The germline V gene encodes CDR1 SQVTM and CDR2 ANQGSEA. The CDR3 spans 15 residues. Germline trimming cut 3 bases from V and 6 bases from J; bases unmatched to any gene: 8. The CDR3, as DNA: TGCAGCGTTGATCCCGGGACTAGCGCAATCAATGAGCAGTTCTTC. Protein: CSVDPGTSAINEQFF.

This clone was detected once. The chain links TRBV10-3 to TRBJ1-3, with D maybe TRBD1 (5 bases). Trimming left V 3 bases short and J 4 bases short, with 13 bases between. Germline lookup yields CDR1 ENHRY and CDR2 SYGVKD. This CDR3 is built from 15 residues. The CDR3 DNA follows: TGTGCCATCAGTGATGTAGGGGATCCCGGAAACACCATATATTTT. Translated, it gives CAISDVGDPGNTIYF.

The chain employs TRBV11-2 and TRBJ1-1; D is unclear. Trimming took 5 bases from V and 4 from J, leaving 17 bases between them. From germline, CDR1 is SGHAT and CDR2 FQNNGV. CDR3 length equals 15 residues. The CDR3 sequence: CASSLPWGRGTEAFF. The CDR3 DNA follows: TGTGCCAGCAGCCTACCATGGGGTCGGGGCACTGAAGCTTTCTTT.

V usage is TRBV6-5 and J usage is TRBJ2-3; 10 nucleotides match TRBD2. The length of the CDR3 is 14 residues. Trimming cost V 4 bases and J 6 bases; bases outside gene matches: 4. Germline V gene lookup returns CDR1 MNHEY and CDR2 SVGAGI. The CDR3 sequence is CASSFGLAVDTQYF. In nucleotides, the CDR3 is TGTGCCAGCAGTTTTGGACTAGCGGTGGATACGCAGTATTTT.

The rearrangement links TRBV28 to TRBJ2-7, with no clear D. CDR3 length: 11 residues. Trimming stripped 7 bases from V and 5 bases from J, with 9 bases between. Looked up from germline, CDR1 is MDHEN and CDR2 is SYDVKM. CDR3 loop: CASTSLDEQYF. CDR3 DNA sequence: TGTGCCAGCACCTCCCTCGACGAGCAGTACTTC.

The chain joins TRBV6-5 to TRBJ2-2; no firm D call. In germline, CDR1 is MNHEY, CDR2 SVGAGI. The length of the CDR3 is 13 residues. Trimming took 5 bases from V and 5 from J, leaving 9 bases between them. DNA for the CDR3: TGTGCCAGCAGTCTCGTTCTAACCGGGGAGCTGTTTTTT. Its translation: CASSLVLTGELFF.

This sequence joins TRBV6-1 and TRBJ1-4, with 10 bases matching TRBD1. V lost 1 base to trimming and J lost 7 bases; unmatched junction nucleotides: 3. Germline CDR1 MNHNS, CDR2 SASEGT. The CDR3 consists of 15 residues. The CDR3 DNA is TGTGCCAGCAGTGAAGGACAGGGGGCGGGTGAAAAACTGTTTTTT. As protein: CASSEGQGAGEKLFF.

The chain employs TRBV30 and TRBJ2-3; 9 nucleotides agree with TRBD2. This CDR3 contains 15 residues. CDR1 and CDR2 from the germline V gene are GTSNPN and SVGIG (reference sequence). V shed 3 bases and J 0 bases; nucleotides not matched to a gene: 4. CDR3 in DNA: TGTGCCTGGAGGCGTAGCGGGGGAAGCACAGATACGCAGTATTTT. Translation gives CAWRRSGGSTDTQYF. The variable domain in full, completed from reference TRBV30 and TRBJ2-3, reads SQTIHQWPATLVQPVGSPLSLECTVEGTSNPNLYWYRQAAGRGLQLLFYSVGIGQISSEVPQNLSASRPQDRQFILSSKKLLLSDSGFYLCAWRRSGGSTDTQYFGPGTRLTVL.

This sequence joins TRBV30 and TRBJ1-5; unclear D gene. The length of the CDR3 is 12 residues. CDR1 and CDR2 from the germline V gene are GTSNPN and SVGIG (reference sequence). Trimming stripped 2 bases from V and 11 bases from J, with 13 bases between. The chain's CDR3 is CAWSPGDTSQHF. The CDR3 DNA reads TGTGCCTGGAGTCCCGGGGATACATCCCAGCATTTT. The full variable domain, in which reference TRBV30 and TRBJ1-5 provide the parts outside the CDR3, is SQTIHQWPATLVQPVGSPLSLECTVEGTSNPNLYWYRQAAGRGLQLLFYSVGIGQISSEVPQNLSASRPQDRQFILSSKKLLLSDSGFYLCAWSPGDTSQHFGDGTRLSIL.

The chain couples TRBV7-3 to TRBJ2-7; 8 bases fit TRBD1. J gave up 3 bases and V 5 bases, and 9 bases lay outside the gene matches. CDR1 is SGHTA, CDR2 FQGTGA, per germline. The CDR3 consists of 15 residues. CDR3 sequence: CASSAQGGRFYEQYF. The CDR3 DNA is TGTGCCAGCAGCGCACAGGGGGGTAGGTTCTACGAGCAGTACTTC.

The V gene is TRBV29-1, the J gene TRBJ2-5, with no clear D. The CDR3 sequence is 10 residues long. The V gene's germline CDR1 is SQVTM and CDR2 ANQGSEA. Trimming shortened V by 7 bases and J by 1 base, and 4 bases separated the two germline ends. This chain's CDR3 is CSALQETQYF. CDR3 DNA sequence: TGCAGCGCCCTCCAAGAGACCCAGTACTTC.

The V call is TRBV19, the J call TRBJ2-1, with 8 positions matching TRBD1. CDR1 is LNHDA and CDR2 is SQIVND in the germline V gene (reference sequence). Trimming at V came to 6 bases and at J to 5 bases, leaving 3 bases not matched to a gene. The CDR3 has 13 residues. CDR3: CASSPGQDNEQFF. The DNA for the CDR3 is TGTGCCAGTAGCCCGGGACAGGACAATGAGCAGTTCTTC. Full variable domain (outside the CDR3, taken from reference TRBV19 and TRBJ2-1): DGGITQSPKYLFRKEGQNVTLSCEQNLNHDAMYWYRQDPGQGLRLIYYSQIVNDFQKGDIAEGYSVSREKKESFPLTVTSAQKNPTAFYLCASSPGQDNEQFFGPGTRLTVL.

The chain employs TRBV9 and TRBJ1-1; D might be TRBD1 (5 bases). Germline V gives CDR1 SGDLS, CDR2 YYNGEE. V lost 5 bases and J lost 5, with 16 bases in between. This CDR3 contains 14 residues. Here the CDR3 reads CASREGKLGTEAFF. The CDR3 DNA reads TGTGCCAGCAGGGAGGGGAAGCTTGGAACTGAAGCTTTCTTT. Based on the CDR3 plus reference TRBV9 and TRBJ1-1, the full variable domain is DSGVTQTPKHLITATGQRVTLRCSPRSGDLSVYWYQQSLDQGLQFLIQYYNGEERAKGNILERFSAQQFPDLHSELNLSSLELGDSALYFCASREGKLGTEAFFGQGTRLTVV.